This T cell receptor beta chain emerged from a study of blood T cells in healthy people across ages. Regarding this clonotype: As yet, its antigen is unknown.

It was with a sample-barcoded 5' primer and a J-beta primer mix that a second PCR of roughly 6 to 12 cycles was run. The authors tagged each cDNA molecule using a template-switch adaptor with 12 random nucleotides. Via MiXCR, TCRdb re-called the 5' RACE reads, giving one row per CDR3 protein. The sample has approximately 810,000 distinct CDR3 sequences, less than 35% seen once. Notes on the study in general: The long-lived group displayed more naive CD4+ cells, plus higher diversity, than the aged donors did. In these data, TCR beta diversity tracked strongly with naive T cell percentage. A roughly linear age-dependent decrease characterized TCR beta diversity per million T cells.

This CDR3 spans 13 amino acids. V was pared by 4 bases and J by 2 bases, with 8 bases between. Germline V gene lookup returns CDR1 GTSNPN and CDR2 SVGIG (reference sequence). The chain carries TRBV30 and TRBJ2-2; D gene ambiguous. The origin of this receptor is a woman of 80 years or more in good health. Sequencing was done on a sample of blood. DNA of the CDR3: TGTGCCTGGAACAGAGATAACACCGGGGAGCTGTTTTTT. It codes for CAWNRDNTGELFF.